Each of the 8 T cell receptor beta chains below was sequenced from the same sample in a study of regulatory T cells in long-lasting Graves disease. The time point denotes: newly diagnosed GD, antithyroid drugs for less than 3 months. PBMC-derived RNA was used for the TCR library. CDR3 regions were amplified by Arm-PCR using iRepertoire HTBI primers to build TCR beta libraries. Using its own MiXCR run on the multiplex PCR reads, TCRdb lists one record per CDR3 protein. Of under 800,000 distinct CDR3 sequences listed, roughly 15% are singletons. This sample was shared with a second study, whose subject was T cells in Graves' hyperthyroidism and ophthalmopathy.

Specimen: peripheral blood mononuclear cells (PBMCs), collected at new diagnosis, from a patient treated with antithyroid drugs. The receptors were gathered from a woman aged 25 to 39 with Graves disease.

The chain couples TRBV13 to TRBJ2-7, with 7 bases matching TRBD1. Germline CDR1 is PRHDT and CDR2 is FYEKMQ (reference sequence). With 5 bases clipped from V and 0 bases from J, the junction kept 10 bases outside the gene matches. The CDR3 is 16 amino acids. The CDR3 loop is CASSPSRDSDSYEQYF. The CDR3 nucleotides read TGTGCCAGCAGCCCTTCAAGGGACAGCGACTCCTACGAGCAGTACTTC.

This clonotype was observed a few times. The rearrangement joins TRBV29-1 to TRBJ1-2; D possibly corresponds to TRBD1 (6 bases). Per the germline V gene, CDR1 is SQVTM and CDR2 is ANQGSEA. CDR3 length equals 14 residues. Trimming shortened V by 6 bases and J by 3 bases, and 17 bases separated the two germline ends. CDR3 loop: CSVVLGGTDYGYTF. In nucleotides, the CDR3 is TGCAGCGTCGTTCTAGGGGGGACTGACTATGGCTACACCTTC.

This clonotype was seen only a few times. The chain is built from TRBV24-1 and TRBJ1-5; D is perhaps TRBD1 (6 bases). Trimming left V 1 base short and J 8 bases short, with 26 bases between. This CDR3 is 19 amino acids long. Germline values: CDR1 KGHDR, CDR2 SFDVKD. CDR3 in amino acids: CATSDFIVLGTSPWEPQHF. The CDR3 DNA is TGTGCCACCAGTGATTTTATTGTTCTCGGGACATCGCCCTGGGAGCCCCAGCATTTT.

The rearrangement joins TRBV18 to TRBJ1-1; maybe TRBD1 (5 bases). Per the germline V gene, CDR1 is KGHSH and CDR2 is LQKENI. The V and J ends lost 6 bases and 3 bases respectively, with 14 bases between them. This CDR3 is built from 14 residues. This CDR3 reads CASSPTRVDTEAFF. The CDR3 DNA sequence: TGTGCCAGCTCCCCGACCAGGGTGGACACTGAAGCTTTCTTT.

Many counts were recorded for this clonotype. The CDR3 DNA reads TGTGCCAGCAGTTTATGGGGGGGGAGCGGCTACGAGCAGTACTTC. As protein: CASSLWGGSGYEQYF. The V gene is TRBV28, the J gene TRBJ2-7; 7 bases are a match to TRBD2. Unmatched junction bases numbered 5, after V lost 0 bases and J lost 3 bases. Per germline, CDR1 MDHEN and CDR2 SYDVKM. This CDR3 spans 15 amino acids.

This clonotype was picked up many times. V gene TRBV29-1 combines with J gene TRBJ2-6, with TRBD2 matching 13 bases. The V gene end was trimmed by 4 bases and the J gene end by 3 bases; junction bases not matched to a gene: 12. CDR1 is SQVTM, CDR2 ANQGSEA, per germline. CDR3 length equals 19 residues. CDR3 in DNA: TGCAGCGTTGCAACTAGCGGGAGGGCGGCGCGGAGTGGGGCCAACGTCCTGACTTTC. As protein: CSVATSGRAARSGANVLTF.

Comment on this clonotype: The germline gene is not matched at one end of the junction; a read error may be the cause. This chain uses TRBV7-7 with TRBJ2-5; TRBD1 or TRBD2 may be the D gene (5 bases each). The CDR3 is 14 amino acids. Per germline, CDR1 SSHAT and CDR2 FNYEAQ (reference sequence). The DNA for the CDR3 is TGTGCTAGCAGCTTAACGGGACGGAAAGAGACCCAGTACTTC. It codes for CASSLTGRKETQYF.

This clonotype was detected many times. The chain carries TRBV24-1 and TRBJ2-3; no reliable D call. This CDR3 comprises 15 residues. Germline assignment: CDR1 KGHDR and CDR2 SFDVKD. Between the trimmed V and J ends, which lost 6 bases and 0 bases, there was a span of 12 bases. CDR3 sequence (DNA): TGTGCCACCAGTACCAGAGCCGCTAGCACAGATACGCAGTATTTT. Translating gives CATSTRAASTDTQYF.